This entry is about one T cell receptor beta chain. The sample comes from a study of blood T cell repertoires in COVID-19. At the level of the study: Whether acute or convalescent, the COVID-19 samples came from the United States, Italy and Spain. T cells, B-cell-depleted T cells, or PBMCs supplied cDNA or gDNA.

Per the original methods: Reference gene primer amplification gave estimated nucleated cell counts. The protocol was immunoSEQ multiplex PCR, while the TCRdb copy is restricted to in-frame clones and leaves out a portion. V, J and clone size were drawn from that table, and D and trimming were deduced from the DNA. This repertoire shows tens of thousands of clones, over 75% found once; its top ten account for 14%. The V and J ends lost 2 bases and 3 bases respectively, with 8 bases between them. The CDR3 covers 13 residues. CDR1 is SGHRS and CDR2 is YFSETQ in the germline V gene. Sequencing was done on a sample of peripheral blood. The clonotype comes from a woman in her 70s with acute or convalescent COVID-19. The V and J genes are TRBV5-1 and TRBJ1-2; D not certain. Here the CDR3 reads CASSFSEDYGYTF. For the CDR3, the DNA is TGCGCCAGCAGCTTCTCAGAAGACTATGGCTACACCTTC. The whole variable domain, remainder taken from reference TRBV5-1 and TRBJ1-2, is KAGVTQTPRYLIKTRGQQVTLSCSPISGHRSVSWYQQTPGQGLQFLFEYFSETQRNKGNFPGRFSGRQFSNSRSEMNVSTLELGDSALYLCASSFSEDYGYTFGSGTRLTVV.